The next 21 T cell receptor beta chains were all read from a single sample in a study of molecular identifiers for immune sequencing clone quantification. TCRdb analysed the PCR reads with MiXCR anew, one entry per CDR3 protein. Of approximately 500,000 distinct CDR3 sequences listed, roughly 26% were seen once; the top ten hold under 0.85%. Sequencing was done on a sample of naive CD8+ T cells from blood, with Jurkat cell RNA spiked in. Noted subset: FACS-sorted CD8+CD4-CCR7+CD45RA+ naive T cells. All receptors derive from a human donor in good health. Some libraries in this study had Jurkat cell RNA spiked in.

J is TRBJ2-5 and V is TRBV6-2 or TRBV6-3, with D uncertain. V was cut by 8 bases and J by 1 base, with 14 bases left in between. Per the germline V gene, CDR1 is MNHEY and CDR2 is SVGEGT. The CDR3 sequence is 14 residues long. As DNA, the CDR3 is TGTGCCAGCCCCTCCGGAGATCCCCAAGAGACCCAGTACTTC. Protein sequence: CASPSGDPQETQYF.

This clonotype was counted a few times. This chain joins TRBV4-2 and TRBJ2-1, with D tentatively TRBD2 (5 bases). Germline CDR1 and CDR2: LGHNA and YNFKEQ. This CDR3 region has 17 residues. Between the trimmed V and J ends, which lost 0 bases and 1 base, there was a span of 13 bases. For the CDR3, the DNA is TGTGCCAGCAGCCAAGAACTAGAGGTTGGGTCCTACAATGAGCAGTTCTTC. It yields the protein CASSQELEVGSYNEQFF.

The gene calls are TRBV7-9 and TRBJ2-5, with D unresolved. V was shortened by 1 base and J by 0 bases, with 6 bases between the two germline ends. The CDR3 runs 14 residues. Per germline, CDR1 SEHNR and CDR2 FQNEAQ (reference sequence). Here the CDR3 DNA reads TGTGCCAGCAGCTTAGTTGTGTACCAAGAGACCCAGTACTTC. Its protein product is CASSLVVYQETQYF.

This clonotype has a handful of counts. The chain uses TRBV27 and TRBJ2-3, with a possible D match to TRBD2 (6 bases). The CDR3 loop spans 17 amino acids. Germline V gene lookup returns CDR1 MNHEY and CDR2 SMNVEV (reference sequence). The V end was cut by 5 bases, the J end by 6 bases, with 24 bases between. CDR3 sequence reads: CASSPLLAGRITDTQYF. The DNA for the CDR3 is TGTGCCAGCAGTCCCTTACTAGCAGGAAGGATCACGGATACGCAGTATTTT.

About this clonotype: This could be a read error, since a much larger clone is one nucleotide away. The chain couples TRBV2 to TRBJ2-4, with 10 bases that match TRBD2. CDR1 and CDR2 from the germline V gene are SNHLY and FYNNEI. The CDR3 extends over 17 amino acids. The CDR3 DNA follows: TGTGCCAGCAGTTCCCATCTAGCGGGAGTTGAGGAAAACATTCGGTACTTC. This translates into CASSSHLAGVEENIRYF.

In regard to this clonotype: The CDR3 end shows no conserved phenylalanine or tryptophan, and so a read error is likely. The chain carries TRBV3-1 and TRBJ2-3; no firm D call. The ends were cut back, 0 bases at V and 7 bases at J, with 5 bases in the middle. Germline CDR1 LGHDT, CDR2 YNNKEL (reference sequence). This CDR3 contains 12 residues. The chain's CDR3 is CASSQDPHTQYL. The CDR3, as DNA: TGTGCCAGCAGCCAAGATCCCCATACGCAGTATTTA.

The table lists this clonotype with many counts. The chain combines TRBV20-1 with TRBJ2-7; 9 nucleotides agree with TRBD1. Germline CDR1 and CDR2: DFQATT and SNEGSKA (reference sequence). After removal of 5 bases from V and 4 bases from J, the junction contained 6 bases not matched to a gene. This CDR3 region has 13 residues. The CDR3 region has the DNA TGCAGTGCTCCATTAGACAGGGGGTACGAGCAGTACTTC. It yields the protein CSAPLDRGYEQYF.

A few counts support this clonotype. This chain links TRBV7-6 with TRBJ2-3; 8 nucleotides line up with TRBD2. The ends lost 5 bases at V and 6 bases at J; junction bases unmatched: 7. CDR1 is SGHVS and CDR2 is FNYEAQ in the germline V gene. This CDR3 spans 14 amino acids. In nucleotides, the CDR3 is TGTGCCAGCAGCGGGGCGGGGGGTGAGGATACGCAGTATTTT. Its translation: CASSGAGGEDTQYF.

This clonotype was seen ten or more times. In DNA, the CDR3 is TGTGCCAGCAGCTTAGTCGAGGGTAAAAACATTCAGTACTTC. Translation: CASSLVEGKNIQYF. The chain employs TRBV7-9 and TRBJ2-4; possibly TRBD2 for D (5 bases). The CDR3 runs 14 residues. With 1 base removed from V and 4 bases from J, the gap between germline ends came to 8 bases. Germline CDR1 and CDR2: SEHNR and FQNEAQ (reference sequence).

The chain couples TRBV6-2 or TRBV6-3 to TRBJ2-7; 14 nucleotides agree with TRBD2. V dropped 8 bases and J dropped 2; count of bases not matched to a gene: 11. CDR1 MNHEY and CDR2 SVGEGT come from the germline V gene. This CDR3 is built from 17 residues. The CDR3 reads CASRNPGLAGGPYEQYF. CDR3 sequence (DNA): TGTGCCAGCCGGAACCCCGGACTAGCGGGAGGCCCCTACGAGCAGTACTTC.

This clonotype was recorded a few times. The chain couples TRBV25-1 to TRBJ2-1, with D unresolved. CDR1 and CDR2 from the germline V gene are MGHDK and SYGVNS. V was pared by 4 bases and J by 7 bases, with 8 bases between. The CDR3 sequence is 12 residues long. For the CDR3, the DNA is TGTGCCAGCAGTGCCCTAGTGAATGAGCAGTTCTTC. It translates to CASSALVNEQFF.

The chain carries TRBV7-2 and TRBJ2-1; 12 positions match TRBD2. V lost 1 base and J lost 13; bases outside the gene matches: 11. Germline CDR1 is SGHTA and CDR2 is FQGNSA. CDR3 length: 16 amino acids. CDR3 DNA: TGTGCCAGCAGCTTAGAAGGGGGACTAGCGGGCCGGACCCAGTTCTTC. Residues: CASSLEGGLAGRTQFF.

The rearrangement links TRBV12-3 or TRBV12-4 to TRBJ2-1; 10 nucleotides match TRBD1. J was trimmed by 4 bases and V by 3 bases; bases with no gene match: 6. The CDR3 is 16 amino acids. The CDR3 region is CASSLTGGKGYNEQFF. The CDR3 nucleotides are TGTGCCAGCAGTTTGACAGGGGGCAAGGGATACAATGAGCAGTTCTTC.

The chain carries TRBV12-3 or TRBV12-4 and TRBJ2-3; tentatively, D is TRBD1 or TRBD2 (6 bases each). The V end was cut by 5 bases, the J end by 4 bases, with 25 bases between. The CDR3 loop spans 18 amino acids. The chain's CDR3 is CASSAADPRGVPADTQYF. Here the CDR3 DNA reads TGTGCCAGCAGTGCGGCGGACCCAAGGGGGGTCCCTGCAGATACGCAGTATTTT.

In this sample, this clonotype turned up many times. The chain has TRBV19 and TRBJ1-1, with D unresolved. Trimming stripped 2 bases from V and 0 bases from J, with 7 bases between. The germline gives CDR1 LNHDA, CDR2 SQIVND (reference sequence). CDR3 length: 14 residues. This CDR3 reads CASSISGMNTEAFF. CDR3 in DNA: TGTGCCAGTAGTATATCAGGTATGAACACTGAAGCTTTCTTT. Complete variable domain (other parts from reference TRBV19 and TRBJ1-1): DGGITQSPKYLFRKEGQNVTLSCEQNLNHDAMYWYRQDPGQGLRLIYYSQIVNDFQKGDIAEGYSVSREKKESFPLTVTSAQKNPTAFYLCASSISGMNTEAFFGQGTRLTVV.

Comment on this clonotype: This could be a read error, since a much larger clone is one nucleotide away. This CDR3 fails to terminate in the conserved phenylalanine or tryptophan, so it likely reflects a read error. The V call is TRBV5-1, the J call TRBJ2-7, with D uncertain. This CDR3 contains 15 residues. CDR1 SGHRS and CDR2 YFSETQ come from the germline V gene. V lost 3 bases and J 6 bases, leaving 19 bases between the germline ends. The DNA for the CDR3 is TGCGCCAGCAGCTCCTTCCCGCCCCCACCCAGCGAGCAGTACTCC. It translates to CASSSFPPPPSEQYS.

Remarks on this clonotype: Its ends do not fully match the called genes, so a read error is possible. The V call is TRBV7-2, the J call TRBJ2-7, with D possibly being TRBD2 (6 bases). In germline, CDR1 is SGHTA, CDR2 FQGNSA. This CDR3 has 13 residues. As DNA, the CDR3 is TGTGCCAGCAGGCCTGGAGGGACCCACGAGCGGTACTTC. Translation gives CASRPGGTHERYF.

This clonotype was seen many times. This chain connects TRBV12-3 or TRBV12-4 to TRBJ2-2; 8 positions match TRBD1. Trimming cost V 5 bases and J 5 bases; bases outside gene matches: 10. The CDR3 is 16 residues long. CDR3 loop: CASSHPTGEVTGELFF. The CDR3 DNA follows: TGTGCCAGCAGTCATCCGACAGGGGAGGTGACCGGGGAGCTGTTTTTT.

With respect to this clonotype: It may be a read error: a sequence one base away is much more abundant. This chain joins TRBV24-1 and TRBJ2-2, with D hard to call. Germline V gene lookup returns CDR1 KGHDR and CDR2 SFDVKD. The CDR3 runs 16 residues. Here the CDR3 DNA reads TGTGCCGCCAGTTCTATCGAGGTCGCGGACACCGGGGAGCTGTTTTTT. Translated: CAASSIEVADTGELFF.

In this sample, this clonotype turned up many times. The chain carries TRBV12-3 or TRBV12-4 and TRBJ2-7; possibly TRBD2 for D (5 bases). This CDR3 has 15 residues. Trimming took 3 bases from V and 0 from J, leaving 12 bases between them. CDR3 nucleotide sequence: TGTGCCAGCAGTTTCGGCGGGCGGAGCTCCTACGAGCAGTACTTC. Amino acids: CASSFGGRSSYEQYF.

For this clonotype: Possible read error: a much larger clone is one base away. V gene TRBV20-1 combines with J gene TRBJ2-7; a possible D gene is TRBD2 (5 bases). The length of the CDR3 is 11 residues. The germline V gene has CDR1 DFQATT and CDR2 SNEGSKA (reference sequence). This CDR3 reads CSTRDWEEQYF. CDR3 bases: TGCAGTACTAGAGATTGGGAGGAGCAGTACTTC.